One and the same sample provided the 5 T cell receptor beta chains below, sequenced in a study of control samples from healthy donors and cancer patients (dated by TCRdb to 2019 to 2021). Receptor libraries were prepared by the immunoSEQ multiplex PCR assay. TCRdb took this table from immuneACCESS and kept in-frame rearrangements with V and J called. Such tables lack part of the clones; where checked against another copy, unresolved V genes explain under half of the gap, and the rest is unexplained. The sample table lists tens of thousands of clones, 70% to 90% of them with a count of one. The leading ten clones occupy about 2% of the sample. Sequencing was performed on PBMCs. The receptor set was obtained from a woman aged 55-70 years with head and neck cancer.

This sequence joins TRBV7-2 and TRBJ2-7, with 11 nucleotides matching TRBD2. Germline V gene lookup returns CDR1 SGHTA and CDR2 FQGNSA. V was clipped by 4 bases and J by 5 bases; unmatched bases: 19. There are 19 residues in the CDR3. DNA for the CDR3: TGTGCCAGCAGCTCCCCATACCGGACTAGCGGGCTTTCCTACCACGAGCAGTACTTC. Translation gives CASSSPYRTSGLSYHEQYF.

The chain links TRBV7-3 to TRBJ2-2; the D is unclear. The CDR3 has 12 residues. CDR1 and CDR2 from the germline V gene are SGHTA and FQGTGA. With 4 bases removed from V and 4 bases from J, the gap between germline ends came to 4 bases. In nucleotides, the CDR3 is TGTGCCAGCAGCTCCCTCACCGGGGAGCTGTTTTTT. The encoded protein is CASSSLTGELFF.

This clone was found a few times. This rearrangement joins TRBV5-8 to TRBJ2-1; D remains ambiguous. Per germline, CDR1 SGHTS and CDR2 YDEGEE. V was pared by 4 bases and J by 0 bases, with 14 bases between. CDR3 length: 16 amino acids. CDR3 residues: CASSPLWGSSYNEQFF. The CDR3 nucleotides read TGTGCCAGCAGCCCGCTATGGGGTTCCTCCTACAATGAGCAGTTCTTC.

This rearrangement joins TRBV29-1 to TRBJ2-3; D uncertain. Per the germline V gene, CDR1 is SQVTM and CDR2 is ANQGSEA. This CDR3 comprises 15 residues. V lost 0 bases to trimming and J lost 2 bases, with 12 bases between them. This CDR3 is CSVEEVWASTDTQYF. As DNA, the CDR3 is TGCAGCGTTGAAGAAGTCTGGGCATCCACAGATACGCAGTATTTT.

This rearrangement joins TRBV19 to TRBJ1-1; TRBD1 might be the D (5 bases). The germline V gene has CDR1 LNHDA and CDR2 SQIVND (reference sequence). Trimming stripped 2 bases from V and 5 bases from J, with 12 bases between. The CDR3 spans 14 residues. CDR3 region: CASSIRQRETEAFF. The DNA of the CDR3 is TGTGCCAGTAGTATACGACAGAGGGAGACTGAAGCTTTCTTT.